The clone carrying this T cell receptor beta chain was seen only once. What it recognizes is unknown. The data were taken from a study of OX40 agonist ivuxolimab in advanced cancers. Study information: Mean age roughly 65 years, range about 23 to 79; just over 80% male. Study findings and constraints: Some of the lowest clonal expansion was seen in partial responders at 0.1-3.0 mg/kg. Expanded peripheral T cells had an undetermined antigen specificity. With doses of 0.1 to 3.0 mg/kg, CD4+ and CD8+ blood T cells had undergone clonal expansion by week 6.

The protocol was immunoSEQ multiplex PCR, while the TCRdb copy is restricted to in-frame clones and leaves out a portion. In the table there are over 85,000 clones, roughly 90% of which are singletons. The sample was CD4+ or CD8+ T cells sorted from blood, taken in a trial of the OX40 agonist ivuxolimab. This TCR was recovered from an adult with an advanced solid tumor such as melanoma, head and neck, liver or kidney cancer.

The CDR3 DNA sequence: TGTGCCAGCAGCTTGGACAGGCCCGACGAGCAGTACTTC. Encoded protein: CASSLDRPDEQYF. The chain couples TRBV5-4 to TRBJ2-7; tentatively, D is TRBD1 (5 bases). The CDR3 runs 13 residues. CDR1 is SGHNT and CDR2 is YYREEE in the germline V gene (reference sequence). The ends were cut back, 0 bases at V and 5 bases at J, with 9 bases in the middle.